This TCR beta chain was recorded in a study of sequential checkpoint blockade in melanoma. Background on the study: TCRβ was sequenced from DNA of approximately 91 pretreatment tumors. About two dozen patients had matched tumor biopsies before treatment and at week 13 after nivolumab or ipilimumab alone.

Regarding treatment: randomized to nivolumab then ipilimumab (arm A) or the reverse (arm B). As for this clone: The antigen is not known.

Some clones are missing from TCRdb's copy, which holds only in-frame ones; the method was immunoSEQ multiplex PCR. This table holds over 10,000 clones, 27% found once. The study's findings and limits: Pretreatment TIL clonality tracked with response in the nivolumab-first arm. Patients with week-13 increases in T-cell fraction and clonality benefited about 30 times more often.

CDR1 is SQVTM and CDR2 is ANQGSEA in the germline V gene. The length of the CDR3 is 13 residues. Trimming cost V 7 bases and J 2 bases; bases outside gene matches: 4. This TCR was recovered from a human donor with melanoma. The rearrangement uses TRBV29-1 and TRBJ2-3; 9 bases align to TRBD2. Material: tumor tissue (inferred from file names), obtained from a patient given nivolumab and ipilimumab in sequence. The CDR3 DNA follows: TGCAGCGCAGCGGGAGGCCCCACAGATACGCAGTATTTT. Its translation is CSAAGGPTDTQYF.